This T cell receptor (beta chain) was identified during a study of blood T cell repertoires in COVID-19. Looking at the study overall: Researchers got acute and convalescent COVID-19 samples from the United States, Italy and Spain.

Using immunoSEQ multiplex PCR, the repertoire was profiled, and TCRdb retains in-frame clones only, with some absent. The table has about 97,000 clones, roughly 86% seen once. This CDR3 comprises 13 residues. Trimming cost V 0 bases and J 6 bases, with 9 bases left between them. From germline, CDR1 is MNHNY and CDR2 SVGAGI (reference sequence). This chain connects TRBV6-6 to TRBJ2-7; D may be TRBD2 (5 bases). The sample was peripheral blood. The receptor was isolated from a middle-aged man with active or convalescent COVID-19. The CDR3 bases are TGTGCCAGCAGTTACTCTACTAGGGCCGAGCAGTACTTC. It yields the protein CASSYSTRAEQYF.